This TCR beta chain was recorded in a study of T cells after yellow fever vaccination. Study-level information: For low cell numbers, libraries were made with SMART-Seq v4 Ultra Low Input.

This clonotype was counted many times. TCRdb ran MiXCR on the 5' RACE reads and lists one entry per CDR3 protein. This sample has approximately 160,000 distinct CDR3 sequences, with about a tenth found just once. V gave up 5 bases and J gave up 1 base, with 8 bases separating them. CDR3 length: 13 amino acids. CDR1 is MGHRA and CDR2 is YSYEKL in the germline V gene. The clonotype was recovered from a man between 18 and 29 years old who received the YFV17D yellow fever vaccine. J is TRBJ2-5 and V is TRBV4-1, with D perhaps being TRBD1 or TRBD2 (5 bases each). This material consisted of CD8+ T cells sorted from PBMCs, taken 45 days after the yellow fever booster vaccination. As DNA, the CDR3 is TGCGCCAGCAGCGAGGGGAGCCAAGAGACCCAGTACTTC. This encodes CASSEGSQETQYF.